This T cell receptor beta chain is from a study of blood T cell repertoires in COVID-19. Whole-study context: COVID-19 samples collected from the United States, Italy and Spain covered acute and convalescent phases.

The CDR3 spans 13 residues. CDR1 is MNHEY, CDR2 SVGAGI, per germline. Germline trimming cut 2 bases from V and 2 bases from J; bases unmatched to any gene: 0. Profiled with immunoSEQ multiplex PCR; TCRdb holds only in-frame clones, not every one. The sample lists 90,000 to 100,000 clones, roughly 72% occurring once. This receptor was taken from an older woman in a cohort sampled during active or convalescent COVID-19. The chain recombines TRBV6-5 with TRBJ2-7; 7 nucleotides align to TRBD2. The specimen was peripheral blood. In DNA form, the CDR3 reads TGTGCCAGCAGTTACGGGACTACCTACGAGCAGTACTTC. It is translated as CASSYGTTYEQYF.